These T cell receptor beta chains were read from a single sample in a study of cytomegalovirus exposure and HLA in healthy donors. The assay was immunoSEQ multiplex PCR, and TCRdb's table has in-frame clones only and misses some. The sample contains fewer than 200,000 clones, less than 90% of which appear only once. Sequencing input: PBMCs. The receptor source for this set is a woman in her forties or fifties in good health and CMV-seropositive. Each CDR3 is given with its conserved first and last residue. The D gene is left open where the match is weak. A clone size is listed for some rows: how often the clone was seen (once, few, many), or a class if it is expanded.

cdr3_aa: CASRTDRGGNTIYF; cdr3_nt: TGTGCCAGCAGGACGGACAGGGGAGGAAACACCATATATTTT; d_call: TRBD1; v_call: TRBV2; j_call: TRBJ1-3; clone_size: once
cdr3_aa: CASSQDAPLDRGYGYTF; cdr3_nt: TGTGCCAGCAGCCAAGATGCCCCTCTCGACAGGGGCTATGGCTACACCTTC; d_call: TRBD1; v_call: TRBV4-2; j_call: TRBJ1-2; clone_size: NA
cdr3_aa: CASSFRGSGGETQYF; cdr3_nt: TGTGCCAGCAGCTTTCGGGGGAGTGGAGGAGAGACCCAGTACTTC; d_call: NA; v_call: TRBV5-6; j_call: TRBJ2-5; clone_size: NA
cdr3_aa: CASSFGGAALNTGELFF; cdr3_nt: TGTGCCAGCAGCTTTGGGGGGGCCGCCTTGAACACCGGGGAGCTGTTTTTT; d_call: NA; v_call: TRBV11-1; j_call: TRBJ2-2; clone_size: NA
cdr3_aa: CASSEGTAGPVGYTF; cdr3_nt: TGTGCCAGCAGTGAAGGTACGGCAGGGCCGGTGGGCTACACCTTC; d_call: NA; v_call: TRBV25-1; j_call: TRBJ1-2; clone_size: many
cdr3_aa: CASSSKAGHPYEQYF; cdr3_nt: TGTGCCAGCAGCTCAAAAGCGGGGCACCCCTACGAGCAGTACTTC; d_call: TRBD2; v_call: TRBV5-6; j_call: TRBJ2-7; clone_size: NA
cdr3_aa: CASSLRQGAREQYF; cdr3_nt: TGTGCCAGCAGCTTACGGCAGGGGGCCAGGGAGCAGTACTTC; d_call: TRBD1; v_call: TRBV7-9; j_call: TRBJ2-7; clone_size: few
cdr3_aa: CATNGGLIHNEQFF; cdr3_nt: TGTGCCACCAACGGGGGGCTTATCCACAATGAGCAGTTCTTC; d_call: NA; v_call: TRBV9; j_call: TRBJ2-1; clone_size: NA
cdr3_aa: CASSARASGAQEAQYF; cdr3_nt: TGTGCCAGCAGCGCGCGGGCTAGCGGGGCCCAAGAGGCCCAGTACTTC; d_call: TRBD2; v_call: TRBV6-6; j_call: TRBJ2-5; clone_size: NA
cdr3_aa: CASSIGADSGNTIYF; cdr3_nt: TGTGCCAGTAGTATAGGCGCTGACTCTGGAAACACCATATATTTT; d_call: NA; v_call: TRBV19; j_call: TRBJ1-3; clone_size: NA
cdr3_aa: CASSVSGIVSGYTF; cdr3_nt: TGTGCCAGCAGCGTTTCAGGGATTGTCTCTGGCTACACCTTC; d_call: NA; v_call: TRBV9; j_call: TRBJ1-2; clone_size: NA
cdr3_aa: CATYDRGRTYEQYF; cdr3_nt: TGTGCCACCTACGACAGGGGGCGCACCTACGAGCAGTACTTC; d_call: TRBD1; v_call: TRBV2; j_call: TRBJ2-7; clone_size: NA
cdr3_aa: CASSVHGTGRGAYGYTF; cdr3_nt: TGTGCCAGCAGCGTTCACGGGACAGGGCGAGGGGCCTATGGCTACACCTTC; d_call: TRBD1; v_call: TRBV9; j_call: TRBJ1-2; clone_size: NA
cdr3_aa: CASIIGGQRFAEAFF; cdr3_nt: TGTGCCAGCATAATAGGGGGACAGAGATTTGCTGAAGCTTTCTTT; d_call: TRBD1; v_call: TRBV2; j_call: TRBJ1-1; clone_size: NA
cdr3_aa: CASSLRPAQGASGGEKLFF; cdr3_nt: TGTGCCAGCAGCTTACGACCGGCACAGGGGGCATCAGGTGGTGAAAAACTGTTTTTT; d_call: TRBD1; v_call: TRBV11-2; j_call: TRBJ1-4; clone_size: NA
cdr3_aa: CASSLTENTEAFF; cdr3_nt: TGTGCCAGTAGTCTAACAGAGAACACTGAAGCTTTCTTT; d_call: NA; v_call: TRBV19; j_call: TRBJ1-1; clone_size: NA
cdr3_aa: CASSAGGQAIYGYTF; cdr3_nt: TGTGCCAGCAGCGCGGGGGGACAGGCAATCTATGGCTACACCTTC; d_call: TRBD1; v_call: TRBV9; j_call: TRBJ1-2; clone_size: NA
cdr3_aa: CAWDRGTVNEKLFF; cdr3_nt: TGTGCCTGGGACCGCGGGACAGTTAATGAAAAACTGTTTTTT; d_call: TRBD1; v_call: TRBV30; j_call: TRBJ1-4; clone_size: NA
cdr3_aa: CASNEPSGAYNEQFF; cdr3_nt: TGCGCCAGCAATGAACCTAGCGGGGCATACAATGAGCAGTTCTTC; d_call: TRBD2; v_call: TRBV5-1; j_call: TRBJ2-1; clone_size: NA
cdr3_aa: CASSPGLASNTGELFF; cdr3_nt: TGCGCCAGCAGCCCAGGACTAGCTTCCAACACCGGGGAGCTGTTTTTT; d_call: TRBD2; v_call: TRBV5-1; j_call: TRBJ2-2; clone_size: NA
cdr3_aa: CASSQVPGQPQHF; cdr3_nt: TGCGCCAGCAGCCAAGTCCCCGGTCAGCCCCAGCATTTT; d_call: NA; v_call: TRBV4-3; j_call: TRBJ1-5; clone_size: few
cdr3_aa: CASRPDRLQAQYF; cdr3_nt: TGCGCCAGCAGGCCGGACAGACTTCAGGCCCAGTACTTC; d_call: NA; v_call: TRBV10-2; j_call: TRBJ2-5; clone_size: once
cdr3_aa: CASSFPSRSTSGIQIYEQYF; cdr3_nt: TGTGCCAGCAGCTTCCCCTCTAGGTCGACTAGCGGGATACAGATCTACGAGCAGTACTTC; d_call: TRBD2; v_call: TRBV5-4; j_call: TRBJ2-7; clone_size: few
cdr3_aa: CASSLEADSNQPQHF; cdr3_nt: TGTGCCAGCAGCTTAGAGGCGGATAGCAATCAGCCCCAGCATTTT; d_call: NA; v_call: TRBV7-2; j_call: TRBJ1-5; clone_size: NA
cdr3_aa: CASSASGTGVSDTQYF; cdr3_nt: TGTGCCAGCAGCGCCTCCGGGACAGGGGTATCAGATACGCAGTATTTT; d_call: TRBD1; v_call: TRBV9; j_call: TRBJ2-3; clone_size: NA
cdr3_aa: CASSLAGGLAGGPQETQYF; cdr3_nt: TGTGCCAGCAGCTTAGCAGGCGGCCTAGCGGGGGGACCTCAAGAGACCCAGTACTTC; d_call: TRBD2; v_call: TRBV7-2; j_call: TRBJ2-5; clone_size: NA
cdr3_aa: CASSGGLAGGGGETQYF; cdr3_nt: TGTGCCAGCAGTGGCGGACTAGCGGGGGGCGGGGGAGAGACCCAGTACTTC; d_call: TRBD2; v_call: TRBV6-1; j_call: TRBJ2-5; clone_size: NA
cdr3_aa: CASSLDIPAGPPVNEQFF; cdr3_nt: TGTGCCAGCAGCTTAGATATACCAGCGGGACCCCCTGTCAATGAGCAGTTCTTC; d_call: TRBD2; v_call: TRBV7-6; j_call: TRBJ2-1; clone_size: NA
cdr3_aa: CASSSIPGQGHEQYF; cdr3_nt: TGTGCCAGCAGCTCGATCCCGGGACAGGGCCACGAGCAGTACTTC; d_call: TRBD1; v_call: TRBV7-9; j_call: TRBJ2-7; clone_size: NA
cdr3_aa: CASSLFGTGGGNEQFF; cdr3_nt: TGTGCCAGCAGCTTGTTTGGGACAGGGGGTGGCAATGAGCAGTTCTTC; d_call: TRBD1; v_call: TRBV7-9; j_call: TRBJ2-1; clone_size: few
cdr3_aa: CASSPGASDYGYTF; cdr3_nt: TGTGCCAGCAGCCCCGGTGCGAGCGACTATGGCTACACCTTC; d_call: NA; v_call: TRBV7-3; j_call: TRBJ1-2; clone_size: NA
cdr3_aa: CSATDTLGYTF; cdr3_nt: TGCAGTGCTACGGACACTCTGGGCTACACCTTC; d_call: NA; v_call: TRBV20-1; j_call: TRBJ1-2; clone_size: NA
cdr3_aa: CASSLSGRSYEQYF; cdr3_nt: TGTGCCAGCAGCCTTAGCGGGCGCTCCTACGAGCAGTACTTC; d_call: TRBD2; v_call: TRBV7-2; j_call: TRBJ2-7; clone_size: NA
cdr3_aa: CASSAPDGYTF; cdr3_nt: TGTGCCAGCAGCGCACCGGATGGCTACACCTTC; d_call: NA; v_call: TRBV9; j_call: TRBJ1-2; clone_size: NA
cdr3_aa: CSSSLGASQYGYTF; cdr3_nt: TGTTCCAGCAGCTTGGGAGCCAGCCAGTATGGCTACACCTTC; d_call: NA; v_call: TRBV7-9; j_call: TRBJ1-2; clone_size: NA
cdr3_aa: CASSSSLSGNTIYF; cdr3_nt: TGTGCCAGCAGTTCGAGTCTCTCTGGAAACACCATATATTTT; d_call: NA; v_call: TRBV27; j_call: TRBJ1-3; clone_size: NA
cdr3_aa: CASSVRTARADTQYF; cdr3_nt: TGTGCCAGCAGCGTCCGGACAGCGCGGGCAGATACGCAGTATTTT; d_call: NA; v_call: TRBV9; j_call: TRBJ2-3; clone_size: once
cdr3_aa: CASSPNYEAFF; cdr3_nt: TGTGCCAGCAGTCCAAACTACGAAGCTTTCTTT; d_call: NA; v_call: TRBV6-6; j_call: TRBJ1-1; clone_size: NA
cdr3_aa: CASSEGGGTHSYEQYF; cdr3_nt: TGTGCCAGCAGTGAAGGCGGCGGTACCCATTCCTACGAGCAGTACTTC; d_call: NA; v_call: TRBV25-1; j_call: TRBJ2-7; clone_size: NA
cdr3_aa: CASSTPGTPREQFF; cdr3_nt: TGCGCCAGCAGCACCCCTGGGACTCCTCGAGAGCAGTTCTTC; d_call: NA; v_call: TRBV4-1; j_call: TRBJ2-1; clone_size: few